This T cell receptor beta chain comes out of a study of T cell responses to AZD1222 COVID-19 vaccine listed by TCRdb under 2021. The study in broad terms: AZD1222 recipients given second doses at about 4 weeks or at about 12 weeks were pooled, since spike-specific TCR depth and breadth were not found to differ between the two schedules. A total of over 230 trial participants underwent TCR sequencing, of whom around 200 received two doses of AZD1222 and about 25 received two doses of the MenACWY control vaccine. Enrollment into the trials was organized by age into subgroups of 18-55, 56-69 and 70-plus years, and those subgroups contained about 150, 27 and 61 TCR-sequenced participants, respectively.

On this clone itself: Which antigen it targets is not known. The sample holds no much larger clone one base away, and base qualities are not on file.

The germline V gene encodes CDR1 MDHEN and CDR2 SYDVKM. From cysteine to phenylalanine, the CDR3 is 12 amino acids long. The read is trimmed to its CDR3 DNA, 36 bases read in frame from base 1. Trimming costs V 3 bases and J 2 bases, and their ends lie 4 bases apart. What the work shows at the level of the full study, not this receptor alone: Nearly half of unique spike-specific TCRs reportedly recognized epitopes outside regions mutated in the B.1.351 and B.1.1.7 variants. Because no samples from the day 14 peak response were available, repertoires could be characterized only after the peak T cell response. The 56-69-year group was small, and its depth increase did not reach significance, likely because of low power. The whole spike protein was spanned by vaccine-associated CD4 TCRs, and dominant responses were seen in regions 160-218 and 743-854. Conclusions about previously exposed vaccinees are limited because only a handful of AZD1222 recipients were SARS-CoV-2 seropositive at baseline. Participants were mostly white British and included more females than males, and it was suggested by the authors that clonal diversity may have been underestimated. A significant rise in spike-specific TCR breadth and depth was observed after two AZD1222 doses relative to day 0 and relative to MenACWY recipients.

The CDR3 regions of human TCRbeta chains were analyzed by immunosequencing. The authors' pipeline ran thus. Repertoire TCRs were checked for matches against a reference library of SARS-CoV-2-specific TCRs that had been generated using the MIRA antigen-specificity platform. Breadth meant the fraction of unique TCRs that were SARS-CoV-2-associated, whereas depth meant the fraction of total T cells that were SARS-CoV-2-associated. Using the MIRA data, each spike-specific TCR was assigned both to the spike region to which the TCR was reactive and to a CD4 or CD8 class. Log10-transformed breadth and depth values were compared by one-way ANOVA with Sidak's multiple comparisons tests. This immuneACCESS table, as held by TCRdb, lists in-frame sequences with V and J called but not all clones. Of the missing ones, under half trace to an unresolved V gene in checked studies; the others have no known cause. That table furnishes V, J and clone size, whereas the DNA furnished D and trimming. Within this sample are more than 85,000 clones, with approximately 88% of them counted one time only. The ten largest clones represent about 17% of the sample.

The sample's time point label, in plain terms: baseline before first vaccination. Vaccinee samples were obtained from the UK trials COV001 and COV002, which included a single-blind randomized controlled phase 2/3 trial of AZD1222 (ChAdOx1 nCoV-19) in healthy adults. For TCRbeta chain sequencing, PBMC samples were collected from trial participants at day 0 and at day 28 after the second dose. The receptor's source is an adult in good health. The input for sequencing was peripheral blood, taken on day 0 of AZD1222 vaccination. The rearrangement joined TRBV28 to TRBJ1-2, with the D gene too uncertain to name. The CDR3: CASSFLNYGYTF. At the DNA level, the sequence is TGTGCCAGCAGTTTTTTGAACTATGGCTACACCTTC.